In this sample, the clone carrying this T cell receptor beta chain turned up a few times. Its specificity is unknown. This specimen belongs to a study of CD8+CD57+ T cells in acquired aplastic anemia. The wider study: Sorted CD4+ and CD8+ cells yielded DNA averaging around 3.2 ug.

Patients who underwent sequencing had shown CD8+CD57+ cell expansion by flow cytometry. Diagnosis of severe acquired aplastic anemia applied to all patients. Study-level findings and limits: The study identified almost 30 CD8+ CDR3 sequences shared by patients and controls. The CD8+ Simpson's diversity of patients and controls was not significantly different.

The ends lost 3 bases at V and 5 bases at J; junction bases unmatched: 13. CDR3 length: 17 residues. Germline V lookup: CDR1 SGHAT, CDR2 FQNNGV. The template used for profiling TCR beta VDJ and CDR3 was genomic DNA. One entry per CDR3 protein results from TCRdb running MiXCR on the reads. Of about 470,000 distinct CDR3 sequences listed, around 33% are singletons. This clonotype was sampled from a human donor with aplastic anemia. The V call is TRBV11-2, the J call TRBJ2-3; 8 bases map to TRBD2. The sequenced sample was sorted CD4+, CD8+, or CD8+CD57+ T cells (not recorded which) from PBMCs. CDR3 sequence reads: CASSFLPAGGVEDTQYF. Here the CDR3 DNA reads TGTGCCAGCAGCTTCTTGCCGGCCGGGGGGGTTGAAGATACGCAGTATTTT.